Presented here are 11 T cell receptor beta chains from one specimen sequenced in a study of vaccination and CD4 T cells after COVID-19 (dated by TCRdb to between 2021 and 2024). The treatment or condition tag for this specimen amounts to: approximately 9-day PBMC culture with coronavirus spike peptide pools or control peptides (ViraFEST assay). Library construction relied on PCR. TCRdb names Illumina iSeq 100 as the instrument used. DNA from cultured CD4+ T cells was subjected to TCR sequencing with the Oncomine TCR Beta short-read assay at the Johns Hopkins FTIC core. TCRdb applied fastp at Q25 and MiXCR to the public reads, then kept only in-frame beta chains. Each entry merges the rows of one CDR3 protein and shows their most common DNA and genes. In this sample the table shows about 20,000 distinct CDR3 sequences, almost 50% of which occur a single time. The ten largest make up around 5% of the sample.

These receptors' targets are unknown. Source material: CD4+ T cells from blood, cultured in vitro. The source is a human donor who had recovered from COVID-19.

The rearrangement joins TRBV6-2 or TRBV6-3 to TRBJ1-5; D not certain. Trimming took 8 bases from V and 3 from J, leaving 8 bases between them. The CDR3 has 12 amino acids. Germline V gives CDR1 MNHEY, CDR2 SVGEGT. CDR3 DNA: TGTGCCAGCTACAGCCTCAATCAGCCCCAGCATTTT. This gives the protein CASYSLNQPQHF.

V gene TRBV6-2 or TRBV6-3 combines with J gene TRBJ2-7; either TRBD1 or TRBD2 may supply D (5 bases each). The V gene's germline CDR1 is MNHEY and CDR2 SVGEGT. Trimming took 6 bases from V and 4 from J, leaving 13 bases between them. The CDR3 is 13 amino acids. The CDR3 nucleotides read TGTGCCAGCAGGTGGGCCGGGGCTTACGAGCAGTACTTC. It encodes CASRWAGAYEQYF.

This clonotype was detected only a few times. The chain couples TRBV2 to TRBJ1-1, with no clear D. The CDR3 has 13 amino acids. Trimming cost V 6 bases and J 4 bases, with 12 bases left between them. The germline V gene has CDR1 SNHLY and CDR2 FYNNEI. The CDR3 reads CASRSQSSTEAFF. Here the CDR3 DNA reads TGTGCCAGCAGATCTCAGAGTAGCACTGAAGCTTTCTTT.

This clonotype came up a few times. V usage is TRBV20-1 and J usage is TRBJ2-2; possibly TRBD1 or TRBD2 for D (6 bases each). Germline CDR1 and CDR2: DFQATT and SNEGSKA (reference sequence). CDR3 length equals 14 residues. V was clipped by 5 bases and J by 4 bases, with 14 bases between them. CDR3 sequence: CSALLGGSTGELFF. CDR3 coding DNA: TGCAGTGCTCTGCTGGGGGGCTCCACCGGGGAGCTGTTTTTT.

In DNA, the CDR3 is TGCGCCAGCAGCTTGGAATGGCAGGGAATCACCGGGGAGCTGTTTTTT. Its protein product is CASSLEWQGITGELFF. This chain connects TRBV5-1 to TRBJ2-2; TRBD1 is a possible D gene (5 bases). This CDR3 has 16 residues. V lost 0 bases and J lost 4, with 13 bases in between. CDR1 is SGHRS, CDR2 YFSETQ, per germline.

This clonotype came up a few times. The chain uses TRBV20-1 and TRBJ1-2, with D uncertain. Germline V CDR1 and CDR2: DFQATT, SNEGSKA (reference sequence). CDR3 length: 11 amino acids. Trimming took off 6 bases at V and 12 bases at J, with 17 bases between the two ends. CDR3 sequence (DNA): TGCAGTGCATTTCTGCACCAGTCTGACACCTTC. Translating gives CSAFLHQSDTF.

The rearrangement joins TRBV18 to TRBJ1-5; TRBD1 agrees at 8 bases. The CDR3 runs 16 residues. In germline, CDR1 is KGHSH, CDR2 LQKENI. With 1 base clipped from V and 2 bases from J, the junction kept 4 bases outside the gene matches. CDR3 nucleotide sequence: TGTGCCAGCTCACCACTAACAGGGGGAGGCAATCAGCCCCAGCATTTT. Amino acid sequence: CASSPLTGGGNQPQHF.

This clonotype was counted between two and nine times. The CDR3 protein is CASSIDGIPSNQPQHF. CDR3 coding DNA: TGTGCCAGTAGTATAGACGGAATCCCTAGCAATCAGCCCCAGCATTTT. J is TRBJ1-5 and V is TRBV19; D uncertain. The CDR3 consists of 16 residues. Germline assignment: CDR1 LNHDA and CDR2 SQIVND (reference sequence). The ends were cut back, 0 bases at V and 0 bases at J, with 9 bases in the middle.

The J gene is TRBJ1-1, the V gene TRBV11-3; TRBD1 agrees at 8 bases. V lost 4 bases and J lost 0; bases outside the gene matches: 10. The germline V gene encodes CDR1 SGHNT and CDR2 YENEEA. The CDR3 covers 17 residues. Here the CDR3 DNA reads TGTGCCAGCAGCTCCTGGACAGGGAGTGGGCTGAACACTGAAGCTTTCTTT. It translates to CASSSWTGSGLNTEAFF.

In this sample, this clonotype turned up a few times. The J gene is TRBJ2-5, the V gene TRBV27, with D uncertain. V was cut by 6 bases and J by 1 base, with 3 bases left in between. Germline assignment: CDR1 MNHEY and CDR2 SMNVEV (reference sequence). The CDR3 sequence is 11 residues long. This chain's CDR3 is CASRLQETQYF. The CDR3 region has the DNA TGTGCCAGCAGGCTCCAAGAGACCCAGTACTTC.

This chain uses TRBV19 with TRBJ1-2; 7 bases are shared with TRBD1. CDR1 is LNHDA and CDR2 is SQIVND in the germline V gene (reference sequence). This CDR3 has 15 amino acids. The J segment lost 5 bases and the V segment lost 5 bases, leaving 11 bases of the junction unmatched. The CDR3: CASSDTAGGAYGYTF. The CDR3 DNA follows: TGTGCCAGTAGTGATACTGCAGGGGGAGCGTATGGCTACACCTTC.